This entry is about one T cell receptor beta chain. Its antigen remains unknown. This record comes from a study of long-term antiretroviral therapy in people with HIV. At least one PBMC sample before ART and at least two after were required. Study-level results: Increased diversity was seen after ART, yet it remained lower than in transplant donor controls. Every time point showed a repertoire led by clones expanded before ART. The study collected blood between about 2003 and 2018, possibly under older ART regimens.

Sequencing used immunoSEQ v3.0 at survey level. Some clones are missing from TCRdb's copy, which holds only in-frame ones; the method was immunoSEQ multiplex PCR. The table has tens of thousands of clones, around 84% seen once. Trimming cost V 5 bases and J 10 bases, with 17 bases left between them. There are 13 residues in the CDR3. This specimen was unsorted PBMCs, taken 0.1 years before starting antiretroviral therapy. The chain couples TRBV6-7 to TRBJ1-1; D gene ambiguous. TRBV6-7 is labeled an ORF, and its function is uncertain. This clonotype was sampled from a man aged 18 to 30 with HIV. For the CDR3, the DNA is TGTGCCAGCAGTCCGCCAGGCCTTTGCGGAGCTTTCTTT. Amino acids: CASSPPGLCGAFF.